The clone carrying this T cell receptor (beta chain) was seen a few times. Antigen: not known. These data originate in a study of T-cell reconstitution after alpha-beta-depleted transplantation in children. General study results and limits: In some patients, recipient T cells and intrathymic progenitors surviving conditioning explained high day-60 diversity. T-cell numbers and diversity, one year after transplant, stemmed largely from T cells that were newly produced.

Library preparation (for TCRbeta) was performed with unique molecular identifiers. MiXCR, run by TCRdb on the PCR reads, gives a single entry per CDR3 protein. This sample yields more than 400,000 distinct CDR3 sequences, of which 9.5% to 12% are seen a single time; 12% to 15% belongs to the top ten. Germline V CDR1 and CDR2: SQVTM, ANQGSEA. The ends were cut back, 7 bases at V and 2 bases at J, with 12 bases in the middle. The CDR3 loop spans 14 amino acids. The specimen was PBMCs, mostly from graft donor cells, collected 180 days after TCRalphabeta/CD19-depleted stem cell transplant. The receptor comes from a female patient aged 2 to 10 who had a stem cell transplant for aplastic anemia, so the T cells may come from the graft donor. The chain has TRBV29-1 and TRBJ2-6; no clear D gene. The CDR3 loop reads CSERPLAGANVLTF. The CDR3 nucleotides are TGCAGCGAACGGCCCTTGGCTGGGGCCAACGTCCTGACTTTC.